What follows describes a single T cell receptor beta chain. This entry comes from a study of T cells in Graves' hyperthyroidism and ophthalmopathy. In the study overall: The authors collected peripheral blood at initial diagnosis, before any treatment.

Researchers took RNA transcripts and amplified the TCR beta CDR3 regions from them. The HTBI set primed first-round TCR CDR3 RT-PCR. TCRdb redid the calling of the multiplex PCR reads with MiXCR, one entry per CDR3 protein. This repertoire shows over 700,000 distinct CDR3 sequences, around a sixth found once; its top ten account for over 15%. Germline CDR1 LGHDT, CDR2 YNNKEL (reference sequence). Trimming cost V 0 bases and J 5 bases, with 19 bases left between them. The length of the CDR3 is 17 residues. The study based diagnoses on clinical symptoms, serum thyroxine and TRAb, thyroid ultrasound and orbital computed tomography. It was at first hyperthyroidism diagnosis, before any ophthalmopathy symptoms, that the blood sample was taken. The authors took PBMCs from 7.5 to 10 ml fresh peripheral blood.

The TCR comes from a woman aged 45-65 years with Graves' hyperthyroidism that later progressed to Graves' ophthalmopathy. This rearrangement joins TRBV3-1 to TRBJ1-2, with D uncertain. The sequenced sample was blood. The CDR3 here is CASSQDKGLLNPYGYTF. In DNA, the CDR3 is TGTGCCAGCAGCCAAGATAAGGGTCTTCTCAACCCATATGGCTACACCTTC.